The 25 T cell receptor beta chains given below trace back to one sample, sequenced in a study of blood T cells in healthy people across ages (dated by TCRdb to the mid-2010s). The library was prepared using 5' RACE. Reads for this sample came from an Illumina HiSeq 2500. A second PCR of about 6 to 11 cycles was run with a J-beta primer mix and a sample-barcoded 5' primer. TCRdb reprocessing: public reads trimmed at Q25 with fastp, clones called with MiXCR, in-frame beta chains kept. Every CDR3 protein is listed once, alongside the most common genes and DNA of its rows. The sample table contains 600,000 to 1,000,000 distinct CDR3 sequences; only one count was recorded for 25% of them. Roughly 3.5% of the sample is taken by the ten largest. A further study also used this sample, focusing on T cells of mothers and their children.

Material: blood. The receptors were gathered from a boy between 10 and 17 years old in good health.

This rearrangement joins TRBV15 to TRBJ2-5; TRBD2 matches at 7 bases. The end of the DNA is better explained by TRBJ2-1, so the J call may be wrong. Germline CDR1 LNHNV, CDR2 YYDKDF (reference sequence). This CDR3 contains 16 residues. CDR3 sequence (DNA): TGTGCCACCAGCGCCCGGGCGGGGGAGGGTTACAATGAGCAGTTCTTC. Protein: CATSARAGEGYNEQFF.

CDR3 nucleotides: TGTGCCAGCAGCCAGACGTCGGCCGGTACCTACGAGCAGTACTTC. This translates into CASSQTSAGTYEQYF. V gene TRBV9 combines with J gene TRBJ2-7; unclear D gene. Trimming pared 4 bases from V and 2 bases from J, leaving 16 bases between. Germline V gene data show CDR1 as SGDLS and CDR2 as YYNGEE. The length of the CDR3 is 15 residues. The whole variable domain, remainder taken from reference TRBV9 and TRBJ2-7, is DSGVTQTPKHLITATGQRVTLRCSPRSGDLSVYWYQQSLDQGLQFLIQYYNGEERAKGNILERFSAQQFPDLHSELNLSSLELGDSALYFCASSQTSAGTYEQYFGPGTRLTVT.

The rearrangement joins TRBV4-1 to TRBJ2-1; D is possibly TRBD2 (6 bases). Trimming shortened V by 8 bases and J by 5 bases, and 16 bases separated the two germline ends. Germline V lookup: CDR1 MGHRA, CDR2 YSYEKL. There are 14 residues in the CDR3. For the CDR3, the DNA is TGCGCCAGCCGGGGGACTCAAACACACAATGAGCAGTTCTTC. Protein sequence: CASRGTQTHNEQFF.

This clonotype was counted a few times. The rearrangement joins TRBV20-1 to TRBJ2-7, with TRBD2 matching 7 bases. From germline, CDR1 is DFQATT and CDR2 SNEGSKA (reference sequence). The length of the CDR3 is 13 residues. The J segment lost 3 bases and the V segment lost 6 bases, leaving 8 bases of the junction unmatched. The CDR3 coding sequence is TGCAGTGCCCGTGGGACTATACTCTACGAGCAGTACTTC. This translates into CSARGTILYEQYF.

This clonotype was observed a single time. The gene calls are TRBV11-2 and TRBJ2-3; D may match TRBD1 or TRBD2 (6 bases each). The CDR3 is 13 amino acids. V dropped 6 bases and J dropped 5 bases, with 12 bases sitting between them. Germline-derived CDR1 and CDR2 are SGHAT and FQNNGV. Here the CDR3 reads CASRRLGGDTQYF. The CDR3 nucleotides read TGTGCCAGCAGACGACTAGGGGGAGATACGCAGTATTTT.

The chain links TRBV28 to TRBJ2-5, with TRBD2 matching 12 bases. The trim removed 4 bases at V and 3 bases at J, leaving 21 bases unmatched. Per germline, CDR1 MDHEN and CDR2 SYDVKM. This CDR3 spans 21 amino acids. In nucleotides, the CDR3 is TGTGCCAGCAGTTCGCCCCGACTGCGGACTAGCGGGGACTACACGAAAGAGACCCAGTACTTC. Translation: CASSSPRLRTSGDYTKETQYF.

This clonotype was picked up a small number of times. This chain connects TRBV29-1 to TRBJ2-3; D is undetermined. Trimming removed 4 bases from V and 5 bases from J, with 7 bases in between. CDR3 length equals 11 residues. Germline loops: CDR1 SQVTM, CDR2 ANQGSEA. CDR3 region: CSVGLVDTQYF. CDR3 in DNA: TGCAGCGTTGGACTTGTAGATACGCAGTATTTT.

This clonotype was detected a few times. CDR3 region: CSVENGRGNYGYTF. CDR3 nucleotides: TGCAGCGTTGAGAATGGCAGGGGCAACTATGGCTACACCTTC. The chain combines TRBV29-1 with TRBJ1-2; TRBD1 is a possible D gene (6 bases). CDR1 is SQVTM, CDR2 ANQGSEA, per germline. The CDR3 loop spans 14 amino acids. V lost 3 bases to trimming and J lost 2 bases, with 13 bases between them. Using reference TRBV29-1 and TRBJ1-2 for the parts outside the CDR3, the full variable domain is SAVISQKPSRDICQRGTSLTIQCQVDSQVTMMFWYRQQPGQSLTLIATANQGSEATYESGFVIDKFPISRPNLTFSTLTVSNMSPEDSSIYLCSVENGRGNYGYTFGSGTRLTVV.

This chain joins TRBV25-1 and TRBJ2-1; a possible D gene is TRBD1 (5 bases). The J call may be faulty, since TRBJ2-7 better matches the DNA end. From germline, CDR1 is MGHDK and CDR2 SYGVNS. This CDR3 comprises 13 residues. The chain's CDR3 is CASSKPGYHEQYF. The CDR3 bases are TGTGCCAGCAGCAAGCCAGGGTACCACGAGCAGTACTTC.

The CDR3, as DNA: TGTGCCAGCAGCCCTCGTGGGCTAGCGGCCTACAATGAGCAGTTCTTC. Protein: CASSPRGLAAYNEQFF. This chain links TRBV7-3 with TRBJ2-1; 7 nucleotides agree with TRBD2. This CDR3 has 16 amino acids. Germline-derived CDR1 and CDR2 are SGHTA and FQGTGA. V shed 5 bases, J shed 2 bases, and the junction held 9 bases outside the gene matches. The variable domain in full, completed from reference TRBV7-3 and TRBJ2-1, reads GAGVSQTPSNKVTEKGKYVELRCDPISGHTALYWYRQSLGQGPEFLIYFQGTGAADDSGLPNDRFFAVRPEGSVSTLKIQRTERGDSAVYLCASSPRGLAAYNEQFFGPGTRLTVL.

Ten or more counts support this clonotype. CDR3 region: CASNPGQGPYEQYF. The CDR3 DNA reads as TGTGCCAGCAACCCGGGACAGGGGCCATACGAGCAGTACTTC. V gene TRBV7-9 combines with J gene TRBJ2-7; TRBD1 matches 10 bases. Germline assignment: CDR1 SEHNR and CDR2 FQNEAQ (reference sequence). The CDR3 runs 14 residues. V lost 7 bases, J lost 4 bases, and 7 bases stayed unmatched.

This chain uses TRBV12-3 or TRBV12-4 with TRBJ1-4; D perhaps matches TRBD1 (6 bases). CDR3 length: 12 residues. The V gene lost 6 bases and the J gene lost 11 bases, with 13 bases spanning the gap. The CDR3 bases are TGTGCCAGCAGCCCTAGGGGGAATAAACTGTTTTTT. This gives the protein CASSPRGNKLFF.

The table lists this clonotype with many counts. The rearrangement uses TRBV11-2 and TRBJ2-6; D unclear. Trimming took 4 bases from V and 2 from J, leaving 0 bases between them. This CDR3 has 12 residues. Per the germline V gene, CDR1 is SGHAT and CDR2 is FQNNGV. The CDR3 DNA follows: TGTGCCAGCAGCTCTGGGGCCAACGTCCTGACTTTC. It specifies CASSSGANVLTF.

This clonotype was picked up a small number of times. V and J are TRBV2 and TRBJ1-6; a weak D match, TRBD1 (5 bases). V shed 2 bases and J shed 4 bases, with 12 bases lying between them. Looked up from germline, CDR1 is SNHLY and CDR2 is FYNNEI. The CDR3 contains 16 residues. CDR3 coding DNA: TGTGCCAGCAGTGAATTTCCGACAGCGTATAATTCACCCCTCCACTTT. Encoded protein: CASSEFPTAYNSPLHF.

This clonotype has only a few counts. The chain employs TRBV19 and TRBJ2-1, with D perhaps matching TRBD2 (6 bases). Between the trimmed V and J ends, which lost 4 bases and 3 bases, there was a span of 13 bases. Per the germline V gene, CDR1 is LNHDA and CDR2 is SQIVND (reference sequence). The CDR3 is 15 amino acids. For the CDR3, the DNA is TGTGCCAGTAGTAGGTTGGCTAGCGTCTACAATGAGCAGTTCTTC. Protein product: CASSRLASVYNEQFF.

The chain employs TRBV3-1 and TRBJ1-2; D perhaps matches TRBD1 (5 bases). Germline V gene lookup returns CDR1 LGHDT and CDR2 YNNKEL (reference sequence). V lost 4 bases to trimming and J lost 6 bases, with 21 bases between them. This CDR3 is built from 16 residues. Here the CDR3 DNA reads TGTGCCAGCAGCCCAAGAGGGGTCTCGGGATGGGATGGCTACACCTTC. Its protein is CASSPRGVSGWDGYTF.

The chain joins TRBV28 to TRBJ2-7, with D possibly TRBD2 on 6 matching bases. The V gene lost 5 bases and the J gene lost 3 bases, with 20 bases spanning the gap. The CDR3 extends over 16 amino acids. Germline CDR1 and CDR2: MDHEN and SYDVKM. The CDR3 loop reads CASSGAGLPSIYEQYF. The CDR3 DNA follows: TGTGCCAGCAGTGGGGCGGGGCTCCCGTCCATCTACGAGCAGTACTTC.

The chain uses TRBV7-3 and TRBJ1-6; no firm D call. The ends were cut back, 0 bases at V and 6 bases at J, with 9 bases in the middle. The CDR3 is 15 residues long. CDR1 is SGHTA and CDR2 is FQGTGA in the germline V gene. The CDR3 loop reads CASSLTSNSNSPLHF. The CDR3, as DNA: TGTGCCAGCAGCTTAACTTCGAACTCTAATTCACCCCTCCACTTT.

The rearrangement joins TRBV28 to TRBJ1-2; 7 positions match TRBD1. Unmatched junction bases numbered 14, after V lost 6 bases and J lost 4 bases. From germline, CDR1 is MDHEN and CDR2 SYDVKM. The CDR3 is 16 residues long. The CDR3 loop reads CASSPRGGRVVYGYTF. CDR3 DNA sequence: TGTGCCAGCAGCCCCAGGGGGGGCAGGGTGGTCTATGGCTACACCTTC.

This clonotype was counted a single time. The J gene is TRBJ1-2, the V gene TRBV3-1, with D unclear. The CDR3 spans 13 residues. Germline V gene lookup returns CDR1 LGHDT and CDR2 YNNKEL (reference sequence). With 4 bases removed from V and 6 bases from J, the gap between germline ends came to 12 bases. The CDR3 loop is CASSPGGEDGYTF. For the CDR3, the DNA is TGTGCCAGCAGCCCTGGTGGGGAAGATGGCTACACCTTC.

The rearrangement joins TRBV7-2 to TRBJ2-7; no clear D gene. The length of the CDR3 is 12 residues. CDR1 and CDR2 (germline): SGHTA, FQGNSA. V lost 3 bases, J lost 2 bases, and 5 bases lay in between. CDR3 nucleotide sequence: TGTGCCAGCAGCTTTCTAGCCTACGAGCAGTACTTC. Translation gives CASSFLAYEQYF. Full variable domain (missing parts from reference TRBV7-2 and TRBJ2-7): GAGVSQSPSNKVTEKGKDVELRCDPISGHTALYWYRQSLGQGLEFLIYFQGNSAPDKSGLPSDRFSAERTGGSVSTLTIQRTQQEDSAVYLCASSFLAYEQYFGPGTRLTVT.

This clonotype was detected a few times. The J gene is TRBJ2-1, the V gene TRBV29-1; no clear D. Looked up from germline, CDR1 is SQVTM and CDR2 is ANQGSEA. V lost 3 bases and J lost 5, with 14 bases in between. This CDR3 has 14 amino acids. The chain's CDR3 is CSVDRAQLNNEQFF. The CDR3 DNA follows: TGCAGCGTTGACCGGGCCCAGCTAAACAATGAGCAGTTCTTC.

This clonotype was seen only a few times. The chain is built from TRBV11-2 and TRBJ2-5; maybe TRBD1 (6 bases). Germline lookup yields CDR1 SGHAT and CDR2 FQNNGV. V gave up 1 base and J gave up 3 bases, with 9 bases separating them. The CDR3 is 14 amino acids. The CDR3 sequence: CASSLARGKETQYF. The DNA for the CDR3 is TGTGCCAGCAGCTTAGCTAGGGGGAAAGAGACCCAGTACTTC.

In its sample, this clonotype was seen a few times. The V and J genes are TRBV7-3 and TRBJ1-2; D is perhaps TRBD1 (5 bases). Trimming shortened V by 2 bases and J by 6 bases, and 19 bases separated the two germline ends. Germline values: CDR1 SGHTA, CDR2 FQGTGA. This CDR3 spans 16 amino acids. Here the CDR3 reads CASSLFPGKDGDGYTF. The CDR3 nucleotides are TGTGCCAGCAGCTTATTCCCAGGGAAGGATGGAGATGGCTACACCTTC.

This rearrangement joins TRBV13 to TRBJ2-5, with D perhaps matching TRBD2 (6 bases). The DNA end favors TRBJ2-1, so the J call may be wrong. Looked up from germline, CDR1 is PRHDT and CDR2 is FYEKMQ (reference sequence). CDR3 length: 15 amino acids. This chain's CDR3 is CASSLPGLQINEQFF. The DNA of the CDR3 is TGTGCCAGCAGCTTACCGGGACTTCAGATCAATGAGCAGTTCTTC.